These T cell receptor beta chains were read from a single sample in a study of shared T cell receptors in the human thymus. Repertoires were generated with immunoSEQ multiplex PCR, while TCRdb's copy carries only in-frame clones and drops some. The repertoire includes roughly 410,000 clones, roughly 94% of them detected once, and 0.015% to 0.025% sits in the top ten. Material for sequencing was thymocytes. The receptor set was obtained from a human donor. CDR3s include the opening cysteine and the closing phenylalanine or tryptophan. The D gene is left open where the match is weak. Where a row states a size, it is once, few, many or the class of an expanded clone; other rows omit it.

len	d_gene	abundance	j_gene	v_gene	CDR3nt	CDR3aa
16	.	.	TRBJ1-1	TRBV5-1	TGCGCCAGCAGCGCCGGGACACCTCAAGGGAACACTGAAGCTTTCTTT	CASSAGTPQGNTEAFF
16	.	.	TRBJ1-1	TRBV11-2	TGTGCCAGCAGTTCCCATAGGGGCAAAATGAACACTGAAGCTTTCTTT	CASSSHRGKMNTEAFF
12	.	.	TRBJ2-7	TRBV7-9	TGTGCCAGCAGTAACGGGGACTACGAGCAGTACTTC	CASSNGDYEQYF
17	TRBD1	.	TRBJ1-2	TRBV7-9	TGTGCCAGCAGCTGCACAGGGGCCAAAGGTTCGGTCGATGGCTACACCTTC	CASSCTGAKGSVDGYTF
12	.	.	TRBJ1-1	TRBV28	TGTGCCAGCAGTCTCCCGGGGGCGCGGGCTTTCTTT	CASSLPGARAFF
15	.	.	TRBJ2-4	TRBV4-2	TGTGCCAGCAGCCAAGATCTAGGTTCGGGGGACATTCAGTACTTC	CASSQDLGSGDIQYF
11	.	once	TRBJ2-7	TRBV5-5	TGTGCCAGCAGTTATCACTACGAGCAGTACTTC	CASSYHYEQYF
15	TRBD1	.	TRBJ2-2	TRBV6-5	TGTGCCAGCAGTCTGGGACAGGCCTATACCCGGGAGCTGTTTTTT	CASSLGQAYTRELFF
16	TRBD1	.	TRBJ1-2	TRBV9	TGTGCCAGCAGCGTAGGGGGACAGGGCGTAGAGGATGGCTACACCTTC	CASSVGGQGVEDGYTF
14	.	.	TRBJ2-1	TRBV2	TGTGCCAGCAGGGGGGACTTCCCCCACAATGAGCAGTTCTTC	CASRGDFPHNEQFF
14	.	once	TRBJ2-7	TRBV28	TGTGCCAGCAGTTTATCCCCGAGAGGGGACGAGCAGTACTTC	CASSLSPRGDEQYF
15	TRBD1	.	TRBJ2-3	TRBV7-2	TGTGCCAGCAGCTTAGGGACAGGGCTCACAGATACGCAGTATTTT	CASSLGTGLTDTQYF
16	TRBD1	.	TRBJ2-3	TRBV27	TGTGCCAGCAGCCATGGGACAGAACGGAAAACAGATACGCAGTATTTT	CASSHGTERKTDTQYF
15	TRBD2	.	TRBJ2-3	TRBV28	TGTGCCAGCAGTTTTTATCGGGGGGAGGGGCTTACGCAGTATTTT	CASSFYRGEGLTQYF
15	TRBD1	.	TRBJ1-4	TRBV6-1	TGTGCCAGCACTTTAACAGGGGCCCTTAATGAAAAACTGTTTTTT	CASTLTGALNEKLFF
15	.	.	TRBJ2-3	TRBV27	TGTGCCAGCAGTGCGGGACAGTCTAGCACAGATACGCAGTATTTT	CASSAGQSSTDTQYF
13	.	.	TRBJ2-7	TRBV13	TGTGCCAGCAGCCCAGCCCCGGGGGCCGAGCAGTACTTC	CASSPAPGAEQYF
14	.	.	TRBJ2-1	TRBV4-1	TGCGCCAGCAGCCAAGATTTCCCCGGGGGTGAGCAGTTCTTC	CASSQDFPGGEQFF
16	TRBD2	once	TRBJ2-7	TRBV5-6	TGTGCCAGCAGCTTGGTGCGGACTAGCGGGTTCTACGAGCAGTACTTC	CASSLVRTSGFYEQYF
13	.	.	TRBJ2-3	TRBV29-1	TGCAGCGGCGCGAGGGGTAGCACAGATACGCAGTATTTT	CSGARGSTDTQYF
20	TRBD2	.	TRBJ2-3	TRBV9	TGTGCCAGCAGCGTTTCAGGGGGCAGTGGCCTAGCGGGAGGGATAGATACGCAGTATTTT	CASSVSGGSGLAGGIDTQYF
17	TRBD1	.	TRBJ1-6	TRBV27	TGTGCCAGCAGTTTGGTGTTCGGGACAGAAAAGAATCCACCCCTCCACTTT	CASSLVFGTEKNPPLHF
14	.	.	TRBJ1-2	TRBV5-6	TGTGCCAGCAGCTTGGCCTCAGAGCTCTATGGCTACACCTTC	CASSLASELYGYTF
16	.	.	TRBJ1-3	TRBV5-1	TGCGCCAGCAGTCAGGTTCCGGAGGTCGCCGGAAACACCATATATTTT	CASSQVPEVAGNTIYF
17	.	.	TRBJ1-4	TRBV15	TGTGCCACCAGCAGAGATAGTTACCCAGGTGGGCCTGAAAAACTGTTTTTT	CATSRDSYPGGPEKLFF
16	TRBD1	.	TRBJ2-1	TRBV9	TGTGCCAGCAACCCAAAGGACAGGGGTTTCCACAATGAGCAGTTCTTC	CASNPKDRGFHNEQFF